A selection of T cell receptor beta chains follows, all from one sample in a study of shared clonotypes between healthy human individuals. Assay: immunoSEQ multiplex PCR; the TCRdb copy retains only in-frame clones and omits some. The sample has roughly 2.6 million clones, around 94% seen once. Material: naive CD4+ T cells sorted from blood. The source is a man aged 18 to 29 in good health. Both conserved end residues are part of each CDR3. A D gene is named only where the DNA matches it firmly. For some rows the clone size is stated as once, few or many, or as a class when expanded; others skip it.

cdr3_nt cdr3_aa clone_size cdr3_length j_call v_call d_call
TGTGCCAGTAGTATGCTAGCGGGAGCATACACAGATACGCAGTATTTT CASSMLAGAYTDTQYF NA 16 TRBJ2-3 TRBV19 TRBD2
TGCAGCGTCGGGACAGGGGGCACTACCTACGAGCAGTACTTC CSVGTGGTTYEQYF once 14 TRBJ2-7 TRBV29-1 TRBD1
TGTGCCAGTAGTCCCCATTCAGAGTCACCCCTCCACTTT CASSPHSESPLHF NA 13 TRBJ1-6 TRBV19 NA
TGTGCCAGCAGCGTAGGGCGGGGGACTTACAATGAGCAGTTCTTC CASSVGRGTYNEQFF NA 15 TRBJ2-1 TRBV9 TRBD2
TGTGCCAGTAATGACAGGGGGAGAGCTTTCTTT CASNDRGRAFF NA 11 TRBJ1-1 TRBV19 TRBD1
TGTGCCAGCAGCGCGACTAGCGGCTCCTACGAGCAGTACTTC CASSATSGSYEQYF NA 14 TRBJ2-7 TRBV6-6 TRBD2
TGTGCCAGCCTGACGTGGATAGCGGAGTTCTACGAGCAGTACTTC CASLTWIAEFYEQYF NA 15 TRBJ2-7 TRBV19 NA
TGTGCCAGCAGTTACGACAGGGTTCAGCCCCAGCATTTT CASSYDRVQPQHF NA 13 TRBJ1-5 TRBV6-6 TRBD1
TGTGCCAGCAGCGCACAGGAAAACCGCTACGAGCAGTACTTC CASSAQENRYEQYF NA 14 TRBJ2-7 TRBV7-9 NA
TGCGCCAGCAGCAGCCCCCGGGGAGGCGCAGATACGCAGTATTTT CASSSPRGGADTQYF once 15 TRBJ2-3 TRBV5-1 NA
TGTGCCAGCAGCGTAGGGGGGCGGGGGGCCCCCTACGAGCAGTACTTC CASSVGGRGAPYEQYF NA 16 TRBJ2-7 TRBV9 TRBD2
TGCGCCAGCAGCTTCGGAGGGCGAAGCTCTGGAAACACCATATATTTT CASSFGGRSSGNTIYF NA 16 TRBJ1-3 TRBV5-1 NA
TGTGCCAGCAGCGTAGAGGGATTAGGGACCCAGTACTTC CASSVEGLGTQYF NA 13 TRBJ2-5 TRBV9 NA
TGTGCCAGCAGCTGCCTTGGGCGCACAGATACGCAGTATTTT CASSCLGRTDTQYF NA 14 TRBJ2-3 TRBV21-1 NA
TGTGCCATCACCCCGAGGACTATGGATGAGCAGTTCTTC CAITPRTMDEQFF NA 13 TRBJ2-1 TRBV10-3 NA
TGTGCCAGTAGTATAGGCTCAGGACAGGGCGCCTACGAGCAGTACTTC CASSIGSGQGAYEQYF NA 16 TRBJ2-7 TRBV19 TRBD1
TGTGCCAGCAGTCGGGTAGATGAGCAGTTCTTC CASSRVDEQFF NA 11 TRBJ2-1 TRBV6-5 NA
TGTGCCAGTAGTGCAGGGACGGGTTATAGCAATCAGCCCCAGCATTTT CASSAGTGYSNQPQHF NA 16 TRBJ1-5 TRBV19 NA
TGTGCCAGCAGCCATCCACACTCAGCAGATACGCAGTATTTT CASSHPHSADTQYF NA 14 TRBJ2-3 TRBV5-4 NA
TGCGCCAGCAGCTCAACCGGGACCCAATCCTACGAGCAGTACTTC CASSSTGTQSYEQYF NA 15 TRBJ2-7 TRBV4-1 NA
TGTGCCAGCAGTGAAAGTTGGGAGGGGAACTGGGAGACCCAGTACTTC CASSESWEGNWETQYF NA 16 TRBJ2-5 TRBV6-1 TRBD2
TGTGCCAGTAGTAATTCACAAGGAATGAACACTGAAGCTTTCTTT CASSNSQGMNTEAFF NA 15 TRBJ1-1 TRBV19 NA
TGTGCCATCAGTACAGGGTTCTACGAGCAGTACTTC CAISTGFYEQYF NA 12 TRBJ2-7 TRBV10-3 NA
TGCGCCAGCAGCCAAGGAGGGGTCACAGCTTCACCCCTCCACTTT CASSQGGVTASPLHF NA 15 TRBJ1-6 TRBV4-3 NA
TGTGCCAGCAGCCCATCCTCTAGTAATGCAGATACGCAGTATTTT CASSPSSSNADTQYF NA 15 TRBJ2-3 TRBV7-3 NA
TGCGCCAGCAGCCATCCCGACAGGGAGAACACTGAAGCTTTCTTT CASSHPDRENTEAFF NA 15 TRBJ1-1 TRBV4-1 TRBD1
TGTGCCAGCAGTGATGGGACAGTTTCCTACGAGCAGTACTTC CASSDGTVSYEQYF NA 14 TRBJ2-7 TRBV6-1 TRBD1
TGTGCCACCACAGGGGGCCTCTATGGCTACACCTTC CATTGGLYGYTF NA 12 TRBJ1-2 TRBV10-3 TRBD1
TGCAGTGCAAATTCCTACAATGAGCAGTTCTTC CSANSYNEQFF NA 11 TRBJ2-1 TRBV20-1 NA
TGTGCCAGCAGTCACCGTGTGGGCGAGACCCAGTACTTC CASSHRVGETQYF NA 13 TRBJ2-5 TRBV6-5 NA
TGTGCCAGCAGTCGCGCCCCCCCCCAAGAGCAGTACTTC CASSRAPPQEQYF NA 13 TRBJ2-7 TRBV6-5 NA
TGCAGCGTTGCAACCCTGCTAACCAAAAACATTCAGTACTTC CSVATLLTKNIQYF NA 14 TRBJ2-4 TRBV29-1 NA
TGTGCCAGCTCACCACCGCCTGAAGCTTTCTTT CASSPPPEAFF many 11 TRBJ1-1 TRBV18 NA
TGTGCCAGCAGTAGTAGCGGGGGGGCACTTTTTGATGAGCAGTTCTTC CASSSSGGALFDEQFF NA 16 TRBJ2-1 TRBV6-4 TRBD2
TGCGCCAGCAGCTTGATGACTAACACGTACGAGCAGTACTTC CASSLMTNTYEQYF NA 14 TRBJ2-7 TRBV5-1 NA
TGTGCCAGCAGTGTCCAGAACAGAGGTACTGAAGCTTTCTTT CASSVQNRGTEAFF NA 14 TRBJ1-1 TRBV6-1 NA
TGTGCCAGCAGTGACTCTGGCAGGGATGCGTTTTATAATTCACCCCTCCACTTT CASSDSGRDAFYNSPLHF NA 18 TRBJ1-6 TRBV6-4 NA
TGTGCCGGAGACTTCACCTACGAGCAGTACTTC CAGDFTYEQYF NA 11 TRBJ2-7 TRBV30 NA
TGTGCCAGCAGTCCTGGGGGGACCGGAAAGTACGAGCAGTACTTC CASSPGGTGKYEQYF NA 15 TRBJ2-7 TRBV28 NA